These 18 T cell receptor beta chains share one sample of origin, sequenced in a study of blood T cells in healthy people across ages. It was with a sample-barcoded 5' primer and a J-beta primer mix that a second PCR of roughly 6 to 12 cycles was run. TCRdb re-derived calls from the 5' RACE reads in MiXCR, one entry per CDR3 protein. The repertoire holds about 1.8 million distinct CDR3 sequences, with around 50% as singletons. Sequencing input: blood. All receptors derive from a woman in her thirties or forties in good health.

This clonotype came up a few times. The V gene is TRBV5-1, the J gene TRBJ1-2; 9 bases line up with TRBD1. Germline-derived CDR1 and CDR2 are SGHRS and YFSETQ. This CDR3 spans 15 amino acids. The V and J ends lost 5 bases and 0 bases, in that order; junction bases with no gene match: 5. The CDR3 here is CASRERTGANYGYTF. CDR3 coding DNA: TGCGCCAGCAGGGAGCGGACAGGGGCTAACTATGGCTACACCTTC.

The chain combines TRBV12-3 or TRBV12-4 with TRBJ1-4, with D perhaps matching TRBD1 (5 bases). The V end lost 3 bases, the J end lost 0 bases, and 8 bases lay between the germline ends. The CDR3 consists of 15 residues. CDR3 nucleotides: TGTGCCAGCAGTTTCTCGGGGGCAACTAATGAAAAACTGTTTTTT. It encodes CASSFSGATNEKLFF.

The V and J genes are TRBV27 and TRBJ2-7, with D possibly matching TRBD1 (5 bases). The germline V gene encodes CDR1 MNHEY and CDR2 SMNVEV (reference sequence). The ends were cut back, 5 bases at V and 4 bases at J, with 18 bases in the middle. The CDR3 has 15 amino acids. The CDR3 nucleotides are TGTGCCAGCAGTAGAGGACACCCAACCCATTACGAGCAGTACTTC. This sequence encodes CASSRGHPTHYEQYF.

The J gene is TRBJ2-7, the V gene TRBV15; D might be TRBD2 (7 bases). CDR1 is LNHNV, CDR2 YYDKDF, per germline (reference sequence). This CDR3 is built from 15 residues. With 5 bases removed from V and 5 bases from J, the gap between germline ends came to 19 bases. The CDR3 coding sequence is TGTGCCACCAGCGAGGGGGGGAGAAACACCCACGAGCAGTACTTC. Translated, it gives CATSEGGRNTHEQYF.

As for this clonotype: One end of the junction varies from germline; a read error may be responsible. This chain uses TRBV16 with TRBJ1-5; TRBD1 might be the D (5 bases). CDR1 and CDR2 from the germline V gene are KGHSY and FQNENV. This CDR3 has 16 residues. CDR3 nucleotides: TGTGCCGGCAGCCAATCGATAACCCTCAGGGATCAGCCCCAGCATTTT. Translating gives CAGSQSITLRDQPQHF. Full variable domain (missing parts from reference TRBV16 and TRBJ1-5): GEEVAQTPKHLVRGEGQKAKLYCAPIKGHSYVFWYQQVLKNEFKFLISFQNENVFDETGMPKERFSAKCLPNSPCSLEIQATKLEDSAVYFCAGSQSITLRDQPQHFGDGTRLSIL.

The CDR3 sequence: CASSAGAGGVTTSTDTQYF. The CDR3 DNA reads as TGTGCCAGCAGCGCCGGAGCGGGGGGCGTAACGACTAGCACAGATACGCAGTATTTT. This chain links TRBV4-2 with TRBJ2-3, with 9 bases identical to TRBD2. Germline V lookup: CDR1 LGHNA, CDR2 YNFKEQ. V shed 5 bases and J 0 bases; nucleotides not matched to a gene: 15. CDR3 length equals 19 residues.

In its sample, this clonotype was seen once. Mismatch with germline at one junction end may stem from a read error. This chain links TRBV7-2 with TRBJ2-3, with D unresolved. Germline V lookup: CDR1 SGHTA, CDR2 FQGNSA. CDR3 length equals 12 residues. The CDR3 here is CASSLATDTRYF. CDR3 nucleotides: TGTGCCAGCAGCTTAGCAACAGATACGCGGTATTTT.

This clonotype was observed once. This chain links TRBV7-9 with TRBJ2-2; D tentatively fits TRBD1 or TRBD2 (5 bases each). CDR1 SEHNR and CDR2 FQNEAQ come from the germline V gene (reference sequence). The CDR3 spans 17 residues. Trimming stripped 8 bases from V and 2 bases from J, with 21 bases between. As DNA, the CDR3 is TGTGCCAGCTTGGCCGGGGCCTTCCAGGGTAACACCGGGGAGCTGTTTTTT. It is translated as CASLAGAFQGNTGELFF.

The sample holds a few counts of this clonotype. The chain is built from TRBV7-2 and TRBJ2-5, with 12 bases aligning to TRBD1. This CDR3 has 14 residues. The ends lost 8 bases at V and 5 bases at J; junction bases unmatched: 6. The germline CDR1 and CDR2 sequences are SGHTA and FQGNSA. CDR3 sequence (DNA): TGTGCCAGCGTCCGGGACAGGGGGCTGGAGACCCAGTACTTC. Residues: CASVRDRGLETQYF.

This clonotype was found a few times. The chain combines TRBV20-1 with TRBJ1-6; D call uncertain. Trimming shortened V by 2 bases and J by 0 bases, and 5 bases separated the two germline ends. The CDR3 runs to 14 residues. CDR1 and CDR2 (germline): DFQATT, SNEGSKA (reference sequence). CDR3 in amino acids: CSARRDSYNSPLHF. CDR3 nucleotides: TGCAGTGCTAGACGCGACTCCTATAATTCACCCCTCCACTTT.

J is TRBJ2-3 and V is TRBV12-3 or TRBV12-4; TRBD2 agrees at 8 bases. The CDR3 consists of 15 residues. With 1 base clipped from V and 7 bases from J, the junction kept 7 bases outside the gene matches. DNA of the CDR3: TGTGCCAGCAGTTTAGGCGGGGGGCGGGCAAATACGCAGTATTTT. Encoded protein: CASSLGGGRANTQYF.

A few counts support this clonotype. CDR3 residues: CASSPTLNRGVGQFF. The CDR3 coding sequence is TGTGCCAGCAGCCCTACACTCAACAGAGGGGTCGGGCAGTTCTTC. The rearrangement links TRBV14 to TRBJ2-1; perhaps D is TRBD1 or TRBD2 (5 bases each). CDR1 and CDR2 (germline): SGHDN, FVKESK. The CDR3 totals 15 residues. The V end was cut by 4 bases, the J end by 12 bases, with 22 bases between.

The chain links TRBV6-2 or TRBV6-3 to TRBJ2-7; TRBD2 agrees at 7 bases. The J segment lost 3 bases and the V segment lost 0 bases, leaving 5 bases of the junction unmatched. Germline lookup yields CDR1 MNHEY and CDR2 SVGEGT. The CDR3 extends over 15 amino acids. DNA for the CDR3: TGTGCCAGCAGTTACTCGGATACTAGCGTCTACGAGCAGTACTTC. Amino acids: CASSYSDTSVYEQYF.

This chain joins TRBV28 and TRBJ1-5; 8 bases map to TRBD1. CDR3 size: 15 residues. The J segment lost 2 bases and the V segment lost 6 bases, leaving 6 bases of the junction unmatched. Germline assignment: CDR1 MDHEN and CDR2 SYDVKM. The CDR3 bases are TGTGCCAGCAGCTGGACAGGGTTTGGCAATCAGCCCCAGCATTTT. Its translation: CASSWTGFGNQPQHF.

This clonotype was recorded a few times. The V and J genes are TRBV6-5 and TRBJ2-1; a weak D match, TRBD2 (6 bases). In germline, CDR1 is MNHEY, CDR2 SVGAGI. Trimming pared 0 bases from V and 8 bases from J, leaving 17 bases between. CDR3 size: 16 residues. In DNA, the CDR3 is TGTGCCAGCAGTTACTCTCCGGGAGAGTGGTCAGATGAGCAGTTCTTC. Protein sequence: CASSYSPGEWSDEQFF.

The CDR3: CSVMLTGNTEAFF. The CDR3 DNA follows: TGCAGCGTTATGCTGACGGGGAACACTGAAGCTTTCTTT. The J gene is TRBJ1-1, the V gene TRBV29-1; D not certain. Trimming shortened V by 5 bases and J by 1 base, and 11 bases separated the two germline ends. Germline V lookup: CDR1 SQVTM, CDR2 ANQGSEA. The CDR3 loop spans 13 amino acids.

Comments on this clonotype: The junction shows a germline mismatch at one end, possibly a read error. The J gene is TRBJ2-1, the V gene TRBV6-2 or TRBV6-3; D possibly matches TRBD1 or TRBD2 (5 bases each). The CDR3 runs 13 residues. Germline lookup yields CDR1 MNHEY and CDR2 SVGEGT. CDR3 nucleotides: TGTGCCGGCAGTTACCTAGGGGAGAATGAGCAGTTCTTC. It specifies CAGSYLGENEQFF.

This clonotype was detected once. The chain has TRBV5-1 and TRBJ2-4; TRBD2 matches 10 bases. V lost 0 bases and J lost 0; bases outside the gene matches: 6. The CDR3 extends over 18 amino acids. Germline CDR1 and CDR2: SGHRS and YFSETQ. The CDR3 protein is CASSLEGLAGVAKNIQYF. As DNA, the CDR3 is TGCGCCAGCAGCTTGGAGGGTCTAGCGGGGGTAGCCAAAAACATTCAGTACTTC.